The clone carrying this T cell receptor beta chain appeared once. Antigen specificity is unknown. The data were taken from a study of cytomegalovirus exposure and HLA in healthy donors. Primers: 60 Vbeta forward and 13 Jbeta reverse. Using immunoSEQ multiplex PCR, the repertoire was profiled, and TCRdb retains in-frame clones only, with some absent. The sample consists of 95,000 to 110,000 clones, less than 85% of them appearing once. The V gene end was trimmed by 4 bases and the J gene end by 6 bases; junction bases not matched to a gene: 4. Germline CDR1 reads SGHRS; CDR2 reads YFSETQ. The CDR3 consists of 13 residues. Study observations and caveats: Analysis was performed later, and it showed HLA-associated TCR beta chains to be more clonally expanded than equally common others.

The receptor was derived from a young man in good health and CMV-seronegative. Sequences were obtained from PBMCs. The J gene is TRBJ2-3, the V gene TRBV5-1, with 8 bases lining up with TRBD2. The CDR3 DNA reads TGCGCCAGCAGCCGGCGGACTAGCGATACGCAGTATTTT. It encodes CASSRRTSDTQYF.